The 20 T cell receptor beta chains listed next were all sequenced from one sample in a study of T cell responses to AZD1222 COVID-19 vaccine (dated by TCRdb to about 2021). Library prep was done by the immunoSEQ multiplex PCR assay. TCRdb re-hosts the immuneACCESS table, in-frame sequences only. Its copies lack some clones; in the studies checked, an unresolved V gene accounts for under half of them, and the cause for the rest is not known. The sample yields 150,000 or so clones; about 92% were counted once. Around 0.9% of the sample rests with the top ten. Sample time point, as interpreted from the label and publication: baseline before first vaccination. Material: peripheral blood, obtained on day 0 of AZD1222 vaccination. The receptors here all came from an adult in good health.

This clone was seen a handful of times. A read error may account for a junction end that differs from germline. This sequence joins TRBV15 and TRBJ2-5; 15 nucleotides line up with TRBD2. From germline, CDR1 is LNHNV and CDR2 YYDKDF (reference sequence). This CDR3 spans 16 amino acids. CDR3 bases: TGTGCCACCAGCAGAGACCCGGGACTAGCGGGGGGCCCCAGGGACTTC. Protein product: CATSRDPGLAGGPRDF.

The chain employs TRBV24-1 and TRBJ1-5; D possibly corresponds to TRBD1 (5 bases). The CDR3 has 13 amino acids. CDR1 KGHDR and CDR2 SFDVKD come from the germline V gene. V shed 3 bases and J shed 6 bases, with 8 bases lying between them. The CDR3 loop reads CATSDARGQPQHF. The CDR3 DNA sequence: TGTGCCACCAGTGATGCAAGGGGTCAGCCCCAGCATTTT.

The chain employs TRBV2 and TRBJ1-6; D is uncertain. The CDR3 extends over 14 amino acids. Trimming took 4 bases from V and 5 from J, leaving 9 bases between them. CDR1 and CDR2 from the germline V gene are SNHLY and FYNNEI. CDR3: CASSAEDHNSPLHF. CDR3 nucleotide sequence: TGTGCCAGCAGTGCCGAAGATCATAATTCACCCCTCCACTTT.

A single count supports this clone. The chain carries TRBV28 and TRBJ1-4; TRBD1 agrees at 7 bases. The germline V gene encodes CDR1 MDHEN and CDR2 SYDVKM. This CDR3 has 15 amino acids. The J segment lost 2 bases and the V segment lost 7 bases, leaving 7 bases of the junction unmatched. The CDR3 here is CASTTPRGTNEKLFF. The CDR3 nucleotides are TGTGCCAGCACCACCCCCAGGGGGACTAATGAAAAACTGTTTTTT.

J is TRBJ2-3 and V is TRBV7-7; TRBD2 agrees at 7 bases. The V gene's germline CDR1 is SSHAT and CDR2 FNYEAQ (reference sequence). The CDR3 is 15 residues long. Germline trimming cut 6 bases from V and 2 bases from J; bases unmatched to any gene: 8. The CDR3 bases are TGTGCCAGCAGTTCTGGACTAGGATTCACAGATACGCAGTATTTT. As protein: CASSSGLGFTDTQYF.

CDR3 residues: CASSLRQGGGYTF. CDR3 DNA sequence: TGTGCCAGCAGCTTACGGCAGGGAGGTGGCTACACCTTC. V and J are TRBV7-2 and TRBJ1-2; weak D call: TRBD1 (5 bases). V gave up 2 bases and J gave up 7 bases, with 11 bases separating them. The CDR3 covers 13 residues. The V gene's germline CDR1 is SGHTA and CDR2 FQGNSA. The full variable domain, in which reference TRBV7-2 and TRBJ1-2 provide the parts outside the CDR3, is GAGVSQSPSNKVTEKGKDVELRCDPISGHTALYWYRQSLGQGLEFLIYFQGNSAPDKSGLPSDRFSAERTGGSVSTLTIQRTQQEDSAVYLCASSLRQGGGYTFGSGTRLTVV.

The V gene is TRBV7-9, the J gene TRBJ2-7; 7 nucleotides align to TRBD1. The CDR3 spans 14 residues. V trimming: 3 bases; J trimming: 4 bases; junction bases outside the gene matches: 6. Germline V gene lookup returns CDR1 SEHNR and CDR2 FQNEAQ (reference sequence). The CDR3 here is CASSFGTVLYEQYF. The CDR3 bases are TGTGCCAGCAGCTTCGGGACAGTCCTTTACGAGCAGTACTTC.

This rearrangement joins TRBV13 to TRBJ1-3; 8 positions match TRBD1. Losses at the gene ends were 3 bases for V and 2 bases for J; bases not matched to a gene: 0. CDR3 length equals 14 residues. Germline V gives CDR1 PRHDT, CDR2 FYEKMQ (reference sequence). This chain's CDR3 is CASSFRGPGNTIYF. The CDR3, as DNA: TGTGCCAGCAGCTTCAGGGGGCCTGGAAACACCATATATTTT.

The rearrangement uses TRBV5-1 and TRBJ2-1, with no clear D. The CDR3 consists of 15 residues. V was trimmed by 0 bases and J by 9 bases, leaving 16 bases between them. Germline V CDR1 and CDR2: SGHRS, YFSETQ. This CDR3 reads CASSLALVSNGEQFF. The CDR3 DNA is TGCGCCAGCAGCTTGGCCCTTGTATCCAACGGTGAGCAGTTCTTC.

The chain links TRBV10-3 to TRBJ1-3, with TRBD1 identical over 10 bases. J lost 0 bases, V lost 7 bases, and 9 bases had no gene match. CDR1 and CDR2 from the germline V gene are ENHRY and SYGVKD. This CDR3 is 17 amino acids long. The CDR3 spells CAINPSGTGASGNTIYF. In nucleotides, the CDR3 is TGTGCCATCAACCCATCGGGGACAGGGGCCTCTGGAAACACCATATATTTT.

The chain carries TRBV9 and TRBJ2-6, with 13 nucleotides matching TRBD2. Trimming cost V 0 bases and J 1 base; bases outside gene matches: 1. The germline V gene encodes CDR1 SGDLS and CDR2 YYNGEE. This CDR3 contains 18 residues. For the CDR3, the DNA is TGTGCCAGCAGCGTAGCGGGACTAGCGGGGTCTGGGGCCAACGTCCTGACTTTC. This codes for CASSVAGLAGSGANVLTF.

The CDR3 nucleotides are TGTGCCAGCAGCTTCAGCAGGGGTGTGAACACCGGGGAGCTGTTTTTT. This codes for CASSFSRGVNTGELFF. This chain links TRBV11-3 with TRBJ2-2, with D perhaps TRBD1 (6 bases). Between the trimmed V and J ends, which lost 3 bases and 1 base, there was a span of 12 bases. The length of the CDR3 is 16 residues. Looked up from germline, CDR1 is SGHNT and CDR2 is YENEEA.

The chain combines TRBV6-2 or TRBV6-3 with TRBJ1-2; TRBD1 is a possible D gene (5 bases). V was clipped by 2 bases and J by 2 bases, with 6 bases between them. The CDR3 has 13 amino acids. CDR1 and CDR2 (germline): MNHEY, SVGEGT. The CDR3 loop is CASSYRDNYGYTF. In nucleotides, the CDR3 is TGTGCCAGCAGTTACCGGGACAACTATGGCTACACCTTC.

The genes are TRBV4-2 and TRBJ2-1; tentatively, D is TRBD1 or TRBD2 (6 bases each). V lost 1 base and J 4 bases, leaving 14 bases between the germline ends. The germline V gene has CDR1 LGHNA and CDR2 YNFKEQ. CDR3 length: 16 amino acids. CDR3 amino acids: CASSQAPGAGYNEQFF. CDR3 nucleotides: TGTGCCAGCAGCCAAGCCCCGGGGGCCGGTTACAATGAGCAGTTCTTC.

This chain links TRBV5-1 with TRBJ1-6; D call uncertain. This CDR3 has 15 amino acids. Germline loops: CDR1 SGHRS, CDR2 YFSETQ. V gave up 0 bases and J gave up 11 bases, with 15 bases separating them. CDR3 region: CASSLGNLGDAPLHF. For the CDR3, the DNA is TGCGCCAGCAGCTTGGGAAATTTGGGAGATGCACCCCTCCACTTT.

This chain connects TRBV9 to TRBJ1-3; 7 bases are shared with TRBD1. This CDR3 has 18 residues. V lost 3 bases to trimming and J lost 0 bases; unmatched junction nucleotides: 12. Germline V gene lookup returns CDR1 SGDLS and CDR2 YYNGEE. The CDR3 bases are TGTGCCAGCAGCGCTTCCCGACAGGGTGGCCGCTCTGGAAACACCATATATTTT. The encoded protein is CASSASRQGGRSGNTIYF.

The chain is built from TRBV7-9 and TRBJ2-1, with TRBD1 matching 8 bases. The CDR3 length is 16 residues. V shed 5 bases, J shed 6 bases, and the junction held 12 bases outside the gene matches. Germline CDR1 SEHNR, CDR2 FQNEAQ (reference sequence). The CDR3 bases are TGTGCCAGCAGCCCACGAGGACAGGGAGTTTTCAATGAGCAGTTCTTC. Protein: CASSPRGQGVFNEQFF.

The chain is built from TRBV28 and TRBJ2-7; no definite D call. The germline V gene encodes CDR1 MDHEN and CDR2 SYDVKM. Trimming stripped 6 bases from V and 0 bases from J, with 6 bases between. CDR3 size: 12 residues. CDR3 amino acids: CASRRSSYEQYF. The CDR3 DNA is TGTGCCAGCAGGCGAAGCTCCTACGAGCAGTACTTC.

The chain combines TRBV11-2 with TRBJ1-1; no clear D gene. The CDR3 sequence is 11 residues long. V was trimmed by 5 bases and J by 7 bases, leaving 8 bases between them. Per germline, CDR1 SGHAT and CDR2 FQNNGV. The CDR3 DNA reads TGTGCCAGCAGCGGTTATATTGAAGCTTTCTTT. It is translated as CASSGYIEAFF.

This clone was counted once. The rearrangement uses TRBV12-3 or TRBV12-4 and TRBJ2-3; D call uncertain. There are 11 residues in the CDR3. Trimming left V 3 bases short and J 5 bases short, with 3 bases between. Here the CDR3 reads CASSLLDTQYF. In DNA, the CDR3 is TGTGCCAGCAGTTTGTTAGATACGCAGTATTTT.